These 28 T cell receptor beta chains share one sample of origin, sequenced in a study of cytotoxic CD8 clonotypes in ibrutinib-treated CLL. TCRdb keeps only in-frame clones here, not all; method: immunoSEQ multiplex PCR. The table has about 160,000 clones, about 88% seen once. The sample was PBMCs, taken at disease progression, from a patient treated with ibrutinib. All receptors come from a human donor with chronic lymphocytic leukemia.

This chain connects TRBV12-2 to TRBJ2-7; TRBD2, the D gene given by the table, was not confirmed from the DNA. TRBV12-2 is noted as a pseudogene. The CDR3 extends over 18 amino acids. CDR3 sequence (DNA): TGTGCAAGTCGCCGGGGATGGGTGACTAGCGGGAGCTCCTACGAGCAGTACTTC. Amino acid sequence: CASRRGWVTSGSSYEQYF.

The V gene is TRBV6-1, the J gene TRBJ2-7; D gene ambiguous. Germline-derived CDR1 and CDR2 are MNHNS and SASEGT. Between the trimmed V and J ends, which lost 0 bases and 4 bases, there was a span of 4 bases. CDR3 length: 12 amino acids. In DNA form, the CDR3 reads TGTGCCAGCAGTGAAGCCCGGTACGAGCAGTACTTC. Translated: CASSEARYEQYF.

The J gene is TRBJ1-4, the V gene TRBV11-2, with D unclear. The CDR3 is made up of 17 amino acids. Trimming pared 2 bases from V and 10 bases from J, leaving 23 bases between. The germline V gene encodes CDR1 SGHAT and CDR2 FQNNGV. CDR3 residues: CASSLLFSGSSPRKLFF. The CDR3 DNA follows: TGTGCCAGCAGCTTATTGTTCTCGGGCAGCTCCCCAAGAAAACTGTTTTTT.

This sequence joins TRBV5-4 and TRBJ1-1; tentative D call: TRBD1 (6 bases). Germline CDR1 reads SGHNT; CDR2 reads YYREEE (reference sequence). This CDR3 is 14 amino acids long. Trimming took 0 bases from V and 4 from J, leaving 10 bases between them. The CDR3 bases are TGTGCCAGCAGCTTGGCAGGGGTCAGCACTGAAGCTTTCTTT. It codes for CASSLAGVSTEAFF.

The V call is TRBV6-1, the J call TRBJ2-5, with TRBD2 identical over 10 bases. The CDR3 has 15 residues. Unmatched junction bases numbered 9, after V lost 7 bases and J lost 4 bases. Germline CDR1 reads MNHNS; CDR2 reads SASEGT. The CDR3 DNA is TGTGCCAGCACTATTGGGGCTAGCGGGAGAGAGACCCAGTACTTC. Encoded protein: CASTIGASGRETQYF.

This clone was counted at least ten times. V gene TRBV6-5 combines with J gene TRBJ1-2; no firm D call. The ends were cut back, 5 bases at V and 3 bases at J, with 7 bases in the middle. This CDR3 comprises 12 residues. Looked up from germline, CDR1 is MNHEY and CDR2 is SVGAGI. The CDR3 nucleotides are TGTGCCAGCAGTAGACCATACTATGGCTACACCTTC. It yields the protein CASSRPYYGYTF.

The rearrangement uses TRBV5-1 and TRBJ1-3; D uncertain. V was pared by 0 bases and J by 0 bases, with 1 base between. The CDR3 spans 13 residues. Germline assignment: CDR1 SGHRS and CDR2 YFSETQ. The CDR3, as DNA: TGCGCCAGCAGCTTGGACTCTGGAAACACCATATATTTT. It translates to CASSLDSGNTIYF.

This clone was recorded once. This chain joins TRBV27 and TRBJ2-1; TRBD2 aligns across 8 bases. This CDR3 is built from 15 residues. J lost 9 bases, V lost 6 bases, and 13 bases had no gene match. Germline V gives CDR1 MNHEY, CDR2 SMNVEV (reference sequence). The DNA of the CDR3 is TGTGCCAGCAGACCCAATCCGGGACTAGTGGTTGAGCAGTTCTTC. Translation gives CASRPNPGLVVEQFF.

This clone was found once. This chain joins TRBV7-8 and TRBJ2-7; TRBD1 agrees at 8 bases. Per germline, CDR1 SGHVS and CDR2 FQNEAQ. Germline trimming cut 2 bases from V and 7 bases from J; bases unmatched to any gene: 16. The CDR3 sequence is 17 residues long. The CDR3 protein is CASSLNWAGQGAREQYF. For the CDR3, the DNA is TGTGCCAGCAGCTTAAATTGGGCGGGTCAGGGGGCGAGAGAGCAGTACTTC.

In its sample, this clone was seen many times. This chain joins TRBV19 and TRBJ2-7; the D gene is possibly TRBD2 (6 bases). The CDR3 has 12 amino acids. Germline V gives CDR1 LNHDA, CDR2 SQIVND (reference sequence). Trimming took off 8 bases at V and 6 bases at J, with 14 bases between the two ends. CDR3 sequence (DNA): TGTGCCAGTCTAAGCCACGGGGGCGAGCAGTACTTC. This codes for CASLSHGGEQYF.

V is TRBV18 and J is TRBJ1-3; D not certain. CDR3 length equals 13 residues. The V end lost 2 bases, the J end lost 2 bases, and 4 bases lay between the germline ends. CDR1 and CDR2 (germline): KGHSH, LQKENI. CDR3 region: CASSPGPGNTIYF. The CDR3 region has the DNA TGTGCCAGCTCACCAGGGCCTGGAAACACCATATATTTT.

This chain connects TRBV29-1 to TRBJ1-2; TRBD1 aligns across 8 bases. Germline trimming cut 6 bases from V and 5 bases from J; bases unmatched to any gene: 8. CDR1 is SQVTM, CDR2 ANQGSEA, per germline. The CDR3 length is 13 residues. The CDR3 sequence: CSVGGQGGYGYTF. The DNA of the CDR3 is TGCAGCGTGGGCGGACAGGGAGGATATGGCTACACCTTC.

V usage is TRBV5-6 and J usage is TRBJ1-4, with D unresolved. The CDR3 is made up of 14 amino acids. The germline gives CDR1 SGHDT, CDR2 YYEEEE. With 2 bases removed from V and 3 bases from J, the gap between germline ends came to 8 bases. The CDR3 sequence is CASSFGLSNEKLFF. In nucleotides, the CDR3 is TGTGCCAGCAGCTTCGGACTATCTAATGAAAAACTGTTTTTT.

V usage is TRBV7-2 and J usage is TRBJ2-7, with 9 bases lining up with TRBD1. The length of the CDR3 is 17 residues. V trimming: 3 bases; J trimming: 2 bases; junction bases outside the gene matches: 11. CDR1 SGHTA and CDR2 FQGNSA come from the germline V gene. CDR3 region: CASSFTYGTGPTYEQYF. The DNA of the CDR3 is TGTGCCAGCAGCTTTACCTACGGGACAGGGCCCACCTACGAGCAGTACTTC.

The chain employs TRBV4-1 and TRBJ1-2; the D is unclear. CDR1 is MGHRA, CDR2 YSYEKL, per germline. The CDR3 runs to 16 residues. V was shortened by 6 bases and J by 0 bases, with 17 bases between the two germline ends. The CDR3 here is CASSSVANLPNYGYTF. CDR3 DNA sequence: TGCGCCAGCAGTTCCGTGGCCAATCTACCTAACTATGGCTACACCTTC.

J is TRBJ2-1 and V is TRBV10-1; 9 bases line up with TRBD2. This CDR3 has 15 amino acids. Trimming at V came to 5 bases and at J to 6 bases, leaving 8 bases not matched to a gene. Per germline, CDR1 WNHNN and CDR2 SYGVQD (reference sequence). The CDR3 region is CASSFSGSNGNEQFF. The CDR3 coding sequence is TGCGCCAGCAGTTTTAGCGGGAGTAATGGCAATGAGCAGTTCTTC.

CDR3: CASSPPVAENEQFF. The CDR3 bases are TGTGCCAGCTCACCACCAGTAGCGGAAAATGAGCAGTTCTTC. The genes are TRBV18 and TRBJ2-1; TRBD2 is a possible D gene (6 bases). There are 14 residues in the CDR3. In germline, CDR1 is KGHSH, CDR2 LQKENI. V lost 0 bases to trimming and J lost 7 bases, with 10 bases between them.

The rearrangement uses TRBV19 and TRBJ2-5, with 8 bases aligning to TRBD1. J was trimmed by 4 bases and V by 5 bases; bases with no gene match: 12. Germline V gives CDR1 LNHDA, CDR2 SQIVND (reference sequence). The CDR3 is 16 residues long. The CDR3: CASSARQGWTSETQYF. The CDR3 DNA sequence: TGTGCCAGTAGTGCCAGACAGGGGTGGACGTCAGAGACCCAGTACTTC. The full variable domain, rest sourced from reference TRBV19 and TRBJ2-5, is DGGITQSPKYLFRKEGQNVTLSCEQNLNHDAMYWYRQDPGQGLRLIYYSQIVNDFQKGDIAEGYSVSREKKESFPLTVTSAQKNPTAFYLCASSARQGWTSETQYFGPGTRLLVL.

The chain has TRBV29-1 and TRBJ2-5; D is undetermined. V was cut by 4 bases and J by 4 bases, with 7 bases left in between. The CDR3 has 11 amino acids. CDR1 SQVTM and CDR2 ANQGSEA come from the germline V gene. The CDR3 sequence: CSVGEGETQYF. CDR3 bases: TGCAGCGTTGGAGAAGGAGAGACCCAGTACTTC.

The chain has TRBV25-1 and TRBJ2-1; no firm D call. Trimming pared 2 bases from V and 7 bases from J, leaving 15 bases between. This CDR3 is 15 amino acids long. The germline V gene has CDR1 MGHDK and CDR2 SYGVNS. CDR3 DNA: TGTGCCAGCAGTGAAAATAGTTTGCGATGGAATGAGCAGTTCTTC. Its translation: CASSENSLRWNEQFF. The full variable domain, in which reference TRBV25-1 and TRBJ2-1 provide the parts outside the CDR3, is EADIYQTPRYLVIGTGKKITLECSQTMGHDKMYWYQQDPGMELHLIHYSYGVNSTEKGDLSSESTVSRIRTEHFPLTLESARPSHTSQYLCASSENSLRWNEQFFGPGTRLTVL.

The V gene is TRBV28, the J gene TRBJ2-7; D gene unclear. The germline V gene encodes CDR1 MDHEN and CDR2 SYDVKM. The V and J ends lost 4 bases and 6 bases respectively, with 10 bases between them. The CDR3 extends over 12 amino acids. Here the CDR3 reads CASSSSTPEQYF. Written as DNA, the CDR3 is TGTGCCAGCAGTTCATCGACCCCCGAGCAGTACTTC.

The J gene is TRBJ2-7, the V gene TRBV6-1, with a weak D call TRBD1 (6 bases). The germline CDR1 and CDR2 sequences are MNHNS and SASEGT. CDR3 length: 13 residues. V lost 6 bases, J lost 0 bases, and 9 bases lay in between. The CDR3 DNA reads TGTGCCAGCAGGGTGGACAGCTCCTACGAGCAGTACTTC. It encodes CASRVDSSYEQYF.

This clone was seen a single time. The rearrangement links TRBV6-1 to TRBJ1-2; D remains ambiguous. The germline V gene encodes CDR1 MNHNS and CDR2 SASEGT. V lost 5 bases and J 1 base, leaving 5 bases between the germline ends. This CDR3 has 12 residues. The CDR3 coding sequence is TGTGCCAGCAGTCAACGTAACTATGGCTACACCTTC. Translated, it gives CASSQRNYGYTF.

This sequence joins TRBV9 and TRBJ2-1; D is ambiguous. This CDR3 contains 16 residues. Looked up from germline, CDR1 is SGDLS and CDR2 is YYNGEE. V dropped 0 bases and J dropped 0 bases, with 10 bases sitting between them. CDR3 loop: CASSVVGGFSYNEQFF. In DNA, the CDR3 is TGTGCCAGCAGCGTAGTCGGCGGTTTCTCCTACAATGAGCAGTTCTTC.

The rearrangement links TRBV7-2 to TRBJ2-7, with unresolved D. With 7 bases removed from V and 4 bases from J, the gap between germline ends came to 14 bases. The CDR3 extends over 13 amino acids. The V gene's germline CDR1 is SGHTA and CDR2 FQGNSA. CDR3 protein: CASTQPNLYEQYF. The CDR3 DNA is TGTGCCAGCACCCAGCCGAACCTGTACGAGCAGTACTTC. Using reference TRBV7-2 and TRBJ2-7 for the parts outside the CDR3, the full variable domain is GAGVSQSPSNKVTEKGKDVELRCDPISGHTALYWYRQSLGQGLEFLIYFQGNSAPDKSGLPSDRFSAERTGGSVSTLTIQRTQQEDSAVYLCASTQPNLYEQYFGPGTRLTVT.

On this clone: The junction departs from germline at one end; a sequencing error may be responsible. The rearrangement uses TRBV27 and TRBJ2-7; TRBD2 matches 14 bases. CDR3 length equals 14 residues. The germline V gene encodes CDR1 MNHEY and CDR2 SMNVEV (reference sequence). DNA for the CDR3: TGTGCCAGCAGTCCCTGGACTAGCGGGAGGCCGCTGAACTTC. It translates to CASSPWTSGRPLNF.

This clone was seen only once. The chain employs TRBV14 and TRBJ1-5; the D is unclear. V dropped 4 bases and J dropped 0 bases, with 13 bases sitting between them. The CDR3 is 16 residues long. Germline CDR1 reads SGHDN; CDR2 reads FVKESK. The CDR3 protein is CASSPRPNSSNQPQHF. The CDR3 DNA reads TGTGCCAGCAGCCCAAGGCCTAACTCTAGCAATCAGCCCCAGCATTTT.

This rearrangement joins TRBV2 to TRBJ2-7, with 9 bases fitting TRBD2. This CDR3 comprises 13 residues. CDR1 is SNHLY and CDR2 is FYNNEI in the germline V gene. V lost 9 bases and J lost 4; bases outside the gene matches: 7. In DNA, the CDR3 is TGTGCCAGTAAGCGGGAGGTGGAGTACGAGCAGTACTTC. As protein: CASKREVEYEQYF.